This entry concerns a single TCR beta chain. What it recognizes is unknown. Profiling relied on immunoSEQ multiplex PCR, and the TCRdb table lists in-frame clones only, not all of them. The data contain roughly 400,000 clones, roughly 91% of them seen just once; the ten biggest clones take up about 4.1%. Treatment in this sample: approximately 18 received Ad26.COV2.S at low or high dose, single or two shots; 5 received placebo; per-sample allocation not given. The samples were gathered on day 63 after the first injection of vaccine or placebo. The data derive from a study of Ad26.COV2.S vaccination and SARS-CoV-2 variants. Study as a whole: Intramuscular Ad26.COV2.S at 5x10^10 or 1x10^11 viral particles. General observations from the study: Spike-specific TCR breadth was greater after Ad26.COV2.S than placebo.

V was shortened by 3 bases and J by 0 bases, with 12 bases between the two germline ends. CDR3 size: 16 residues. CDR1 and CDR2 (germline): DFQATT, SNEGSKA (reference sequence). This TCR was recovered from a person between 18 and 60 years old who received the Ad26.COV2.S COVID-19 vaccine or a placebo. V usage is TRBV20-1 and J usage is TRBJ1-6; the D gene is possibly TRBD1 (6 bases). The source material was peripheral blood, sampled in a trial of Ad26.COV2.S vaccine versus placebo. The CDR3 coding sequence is TGCAGTGCTAGTGACGTGGACAGCTCCTATAATTCACCCCTCCACTTT. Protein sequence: CSASDVDSSYNSPLHF.